This T cell receptor (beta chain) was sequenced during a study of T cell responses to AZD1222 COVID-19 vaccine. General study points: Among the donors, most were white British and more were female, and clonal diversity was possibly underestimated. Vaccine-associated CD4 TCRs ranged over spike, dominating at 160-218 and 743-854. Sampling that yielded the repertoires occurred only after the peak T cell response.

Here immunoSEQ multiplex PCR was the method, and the copy in TCRdb shows in-frame clones only, minus some. This sample has 150,000 to 250,000 clones; 85% to 95% occur once, and the top ten carry 0.9% to 1.1%. Comment on this clone: The target antigen is unknown.

Combined were second doses at about 4 or about 12 weeks. This sequence was found in an adult who received the AZD1222 COVID-19 vaccine. The sample consisted of peripheral blood, taken 28 days after the second AZD1222 dose.

CDR3 loop: CASRGDDQPQHF. CDR3 sequence (DNA): TGTGCCAGCAGAGGAGATGATCAGCCCCAGCATTTT. The chain is built from TRBV12-3 or TRBV12-4 and TRBJ1-5; D unclear. CDR3 length: 12 amino acids. V lost 6 bases and J 5 bases, leaving 8 bases between the germline ends.